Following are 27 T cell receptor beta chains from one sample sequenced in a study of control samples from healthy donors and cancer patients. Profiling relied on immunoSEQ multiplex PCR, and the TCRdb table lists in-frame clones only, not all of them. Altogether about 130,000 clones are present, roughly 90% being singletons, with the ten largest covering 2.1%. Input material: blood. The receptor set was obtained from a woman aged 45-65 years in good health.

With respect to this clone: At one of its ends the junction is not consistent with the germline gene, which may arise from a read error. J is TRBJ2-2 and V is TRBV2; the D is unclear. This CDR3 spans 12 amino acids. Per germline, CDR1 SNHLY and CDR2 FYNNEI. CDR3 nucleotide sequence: TGCGGCTCGACGAAGAACACCGGGGAGCTGTTTTTT. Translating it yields CGSTKNTGELFF.

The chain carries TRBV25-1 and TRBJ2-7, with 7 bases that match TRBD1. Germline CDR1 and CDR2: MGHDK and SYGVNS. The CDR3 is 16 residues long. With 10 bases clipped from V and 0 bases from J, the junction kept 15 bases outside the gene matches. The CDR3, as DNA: TGTGCCACCAAGGGGGCCAGTATTGAAAACTCCTACGAGCAGTACTTC. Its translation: CATKGASIENSYEQYF.

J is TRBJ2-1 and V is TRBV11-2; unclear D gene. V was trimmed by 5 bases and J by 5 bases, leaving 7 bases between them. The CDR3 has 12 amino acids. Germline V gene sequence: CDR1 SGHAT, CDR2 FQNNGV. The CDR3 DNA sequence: TGTGCCAGCAGCCAAGATGACAATGAGCAGTTCTTC. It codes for CASSQDDNEQFF.

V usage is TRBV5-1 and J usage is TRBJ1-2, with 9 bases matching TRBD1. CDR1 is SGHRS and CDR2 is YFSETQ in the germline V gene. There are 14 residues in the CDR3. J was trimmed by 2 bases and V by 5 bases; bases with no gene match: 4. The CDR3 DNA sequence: TGCGCCAGCAGGGGGGGACAGGGCAACTATGGCTACACCTTC. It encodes CASRGGQGNYGYTF.

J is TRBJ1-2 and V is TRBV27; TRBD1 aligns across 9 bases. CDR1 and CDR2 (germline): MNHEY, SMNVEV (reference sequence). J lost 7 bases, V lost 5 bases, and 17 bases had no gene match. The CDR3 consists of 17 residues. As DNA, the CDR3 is TGTGCCAGCAGTCGAATTCCCACAGGGGGCGCAAGGAGTGGCTACACCTTC. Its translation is CASSRIPTGGARSGYTF.

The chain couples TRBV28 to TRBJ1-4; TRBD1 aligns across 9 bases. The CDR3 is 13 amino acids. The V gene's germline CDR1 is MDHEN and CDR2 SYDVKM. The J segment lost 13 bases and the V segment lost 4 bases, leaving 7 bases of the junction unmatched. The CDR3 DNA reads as TGTGCCAGCAGTTCCGGGACAGGGACAGTACTGTTTTTT. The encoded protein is CASSSGTGTVLFF.

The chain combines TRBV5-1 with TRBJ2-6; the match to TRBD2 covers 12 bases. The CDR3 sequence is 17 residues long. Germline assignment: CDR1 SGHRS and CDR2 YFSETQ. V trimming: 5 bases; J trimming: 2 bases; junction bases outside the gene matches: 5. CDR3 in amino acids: CASRLSSGRAGANVLTF. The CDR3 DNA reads TGCGCCAGCAGGCTTTCTAGCGGGAGGGCTGGGGCCAACGTCCTGACTTTC.

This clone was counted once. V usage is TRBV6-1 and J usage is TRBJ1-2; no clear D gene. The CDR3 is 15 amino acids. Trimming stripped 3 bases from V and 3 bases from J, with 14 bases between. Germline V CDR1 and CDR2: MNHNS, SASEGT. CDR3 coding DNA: TGTGCCAGCAGTGAGACCGGAGGCAGGTACTATGGCTACACCTTC. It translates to CASSETGGRYYGYTF.

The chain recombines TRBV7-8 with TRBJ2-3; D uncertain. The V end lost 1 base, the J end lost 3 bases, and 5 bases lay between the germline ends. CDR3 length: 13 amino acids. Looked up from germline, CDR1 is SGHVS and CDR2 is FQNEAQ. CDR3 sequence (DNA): TGTGCCAGCAGCTTAGTGGGGACAGATACGCAGTATTTT. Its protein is CASSLVGTDTQYF.

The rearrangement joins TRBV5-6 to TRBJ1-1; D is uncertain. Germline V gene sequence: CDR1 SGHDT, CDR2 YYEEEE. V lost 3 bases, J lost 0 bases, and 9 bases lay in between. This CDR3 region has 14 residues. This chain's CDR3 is CASSSVLVNTEAFF. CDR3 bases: TGTGCCAGCAGCTCCGTATTGGTGAACACTGAAGCTTTCTTT.

The CDR3 nucleotides read TGTGCCAGCAGTTACACAGGGACAGCGACTAATGAAAAACTGTTTTTT. This encodes CASSYTGTATNEKLFF. The chain recombines TRBV6-5 with TRBJ1-4; 7 bases fit TRBD1. Germline trimming cut 2 bases from V and 2 bases from J; bases unmatched to any gene: 5. The germline CDR1 and CDR2 sequences are MNHEY and SVGAGI. The CDR3 sequence is 16 residues long.

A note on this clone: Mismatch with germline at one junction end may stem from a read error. The CDR3 sequence: CAGSQDWASGFLYEQYF. CDR3 bases: TGCGCCGGCAGCCAAGATTGGGCTAGCGGGTTTCTCTACGAGCAGTACTTC. The chain combines TRBV4-1 with TRBJ2-7; TRBD2 agrees at 8 bases. Germline lookup yields CDR1 MGHRA and CDR2 YSYEKL. CDR3 length equals 17 residues.

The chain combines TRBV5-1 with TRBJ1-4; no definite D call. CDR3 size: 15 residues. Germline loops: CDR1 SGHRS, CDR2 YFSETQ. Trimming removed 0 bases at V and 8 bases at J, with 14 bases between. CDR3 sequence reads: CASSLAATVGEKLFF. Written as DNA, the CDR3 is TGCGCCAGCAGCTTGGCGGCCACAGTAGGCGAAAAACTGTTTTTT.

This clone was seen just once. CDR3 coding DNA: TGTGCCAGCAGCGTACAAATGCGGACTAATGAGCAGTTCTTC. Amino acid sequence: CASSVQMRTNEQFF. This chain joins TRBV9 and TRBJ2-1; D possibly corresponds to TRBD2 (5 bases). With 1 base removed from V and 7 bases from J, the gap between germline ends came to 12 bases. The CDR3 runs 14 residues. CDR1 and CDR2 (germline): SGDLS, YYNGEE.

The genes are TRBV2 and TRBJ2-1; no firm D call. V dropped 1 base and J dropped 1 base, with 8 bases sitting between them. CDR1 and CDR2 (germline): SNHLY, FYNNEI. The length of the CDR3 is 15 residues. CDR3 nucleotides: TGTGCCAGCAGTGAAGATGATAGTTCCTACAATGAGCAGTTCTTC. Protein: CASSEDDSSYNEQFF.

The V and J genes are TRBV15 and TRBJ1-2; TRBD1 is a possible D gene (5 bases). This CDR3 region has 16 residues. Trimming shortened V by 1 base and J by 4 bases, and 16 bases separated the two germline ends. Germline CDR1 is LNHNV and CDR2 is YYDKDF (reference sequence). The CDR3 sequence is CATSRGPDSLRYGYTF. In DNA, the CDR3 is TGTGCCACCAGCAGAGGTCCCGACAGCCTCCGCTATGGCTACACCTTC.

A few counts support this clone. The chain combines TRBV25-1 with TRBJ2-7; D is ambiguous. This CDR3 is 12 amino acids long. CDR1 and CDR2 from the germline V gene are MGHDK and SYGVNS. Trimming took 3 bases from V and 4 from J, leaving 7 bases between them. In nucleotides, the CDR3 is TGTGCCAGCAGTGATGCGGCTTACGAGCAGTACTTC. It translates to CASSDAAYEQYF.

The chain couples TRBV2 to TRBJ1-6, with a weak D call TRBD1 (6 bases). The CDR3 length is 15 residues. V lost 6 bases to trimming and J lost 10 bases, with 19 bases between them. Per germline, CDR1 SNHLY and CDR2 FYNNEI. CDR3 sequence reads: CASSPEGGKGSPLHF. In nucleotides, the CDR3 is TGTGCCAGCAGCCCAGAGGGGGGAAAGGGCTCACCCCTCCACTTT. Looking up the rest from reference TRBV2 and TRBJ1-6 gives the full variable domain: EPEVTQTPSHQVTQMGQEVILRCVPISNHLYFYWYRQILGQKVEFLVSFYNNEISEKSEIFDDQFSVERPDGSNFTLKIRSTKLEDSAMYFCASSPEGGKGSPLHFGNGTRLTVT.

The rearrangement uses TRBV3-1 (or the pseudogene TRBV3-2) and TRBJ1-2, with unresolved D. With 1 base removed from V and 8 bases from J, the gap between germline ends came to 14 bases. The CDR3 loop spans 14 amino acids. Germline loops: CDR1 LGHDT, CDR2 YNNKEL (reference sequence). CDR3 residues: CASSQGNPRGGYTF. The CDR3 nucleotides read TGTGCCAGCAGCCAAGGAAACCCCCGGGGAGGCTACACCTTC.

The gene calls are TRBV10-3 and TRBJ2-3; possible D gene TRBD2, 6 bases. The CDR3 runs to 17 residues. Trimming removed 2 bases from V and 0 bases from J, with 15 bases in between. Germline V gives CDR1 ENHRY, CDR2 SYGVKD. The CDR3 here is CAISEPILASSTDTQYF. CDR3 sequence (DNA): TGTGCCATCAGTGAGCCGATCCTAGCGAGCAGCACAGATACGCAGTATTTT.

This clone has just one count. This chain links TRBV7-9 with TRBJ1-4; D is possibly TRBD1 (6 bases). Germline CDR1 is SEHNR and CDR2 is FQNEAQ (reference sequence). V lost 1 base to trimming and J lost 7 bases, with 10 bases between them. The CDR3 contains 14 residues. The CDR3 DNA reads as TGTGCCAGCAGCTTAGGGGGGCTGTTTGAAAAACTGTTTTTT. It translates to CASSLGGLFEKLFF.

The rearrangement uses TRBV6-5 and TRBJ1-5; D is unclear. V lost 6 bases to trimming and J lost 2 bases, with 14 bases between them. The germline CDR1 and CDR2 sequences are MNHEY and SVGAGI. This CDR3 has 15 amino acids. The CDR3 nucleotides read TGTGCCAGCAGATTGTGGGCAGAGGGCAATCAGCCCCAGCATTTT. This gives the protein CASRLWAEGNQPQHF.

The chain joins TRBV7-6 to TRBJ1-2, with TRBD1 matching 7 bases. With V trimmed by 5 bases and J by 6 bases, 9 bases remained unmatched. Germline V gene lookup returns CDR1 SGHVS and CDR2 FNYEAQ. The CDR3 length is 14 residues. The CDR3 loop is CASSPRTGYNGYTF. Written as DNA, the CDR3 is TGTGCCAGCAGCCCGCGGACAGGCTACAATGGCTACACCTTC.

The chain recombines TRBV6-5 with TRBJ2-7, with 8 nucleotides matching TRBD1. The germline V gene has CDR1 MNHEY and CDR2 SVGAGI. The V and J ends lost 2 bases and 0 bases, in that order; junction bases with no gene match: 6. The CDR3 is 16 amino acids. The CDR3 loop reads CASSYMGQVPSYEQYF. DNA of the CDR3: TGTGCCAGCAGTTACATGGGACAGGTTCCCTCCTACGAGCAGTACTTC.

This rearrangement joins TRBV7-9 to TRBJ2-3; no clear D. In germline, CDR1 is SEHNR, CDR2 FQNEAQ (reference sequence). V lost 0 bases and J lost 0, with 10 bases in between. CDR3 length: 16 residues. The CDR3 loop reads CASSLAEFSSTDTQYF. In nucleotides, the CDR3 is TGTGCCAGCAGCTTAGCGGAGTTTTCTAGCACAGATACGCAGTATTTT.

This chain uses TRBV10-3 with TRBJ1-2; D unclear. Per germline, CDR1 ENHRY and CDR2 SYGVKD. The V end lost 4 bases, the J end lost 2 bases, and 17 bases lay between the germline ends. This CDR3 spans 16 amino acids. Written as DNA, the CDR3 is TGTGCCATCAGTGCCGAGGACCTTGTGGGGAACTATGGCTACACCTTC. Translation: CAISAEDLVGNYGYTF.

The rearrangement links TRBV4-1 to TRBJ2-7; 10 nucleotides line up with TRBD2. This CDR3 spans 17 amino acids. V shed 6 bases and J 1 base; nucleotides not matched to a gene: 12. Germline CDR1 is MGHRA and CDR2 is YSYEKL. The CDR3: CASSYIAGGPGSYEQYF. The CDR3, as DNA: TGCGCCAGCAGTTACATAGCGGGGGGCCCCGGGTCCTACGAGCAGTACTTC.